A selection of T cell receptor beta chains follows, all from one sample in a study of early T cells in non-severe SARS-CoV-2 infection. TCRdb used MiXCR to reprocess the 5' RACE reads, holding one entry per CDR3 protein. The sample has 46,000 or so distinct CDR3 sequences; 4% to 4.5% are singletons. What was sequenced was whole blood. These receptors originate from an adult who was a healthcare worker with PCR-confirmed SARS-CoV-2 infection or an uninfected control (not recorded which). CDR3s include the opening cysteine and the closing phenylalanine or tryptophan. The D gene is left open where the match is weak. For some rows the clone size is stated as once, few or many, or as a class when expanded; others skip it.

len	abundance	d_gene	v_gene	j_gene	CDR3nt	CDR3aa
11	many	-	TRBV5-6	TRBJ1-1	TGTGCCAGCAGCTTGAGGCAAGAAGCTTTCTTT	CASSLRQEAFF
16	few	-	TRBV25-1	TRBJ2-7	TGTGCCAGCAGGGGGAAGACAGGATCGTTCTCCTACGAGCAGTACTTC	CASRGKTGSFSYEQYF
11	many	-	TRBV5-4	TRBJ2-7	TGTGCCAGCAGCTTGGGACCCGAGCAGTACTTC	CASSLGPEQYF
14	few	-	TRBV5-1	TRBJ1-2	TGCGCCAGCAGCTCGTCCCCAGGGTCCCATGGCTACACCTTC	CASSSSPGSHGYTF
13	many	-	TRBV24-1	TRBJ1-1	TGTGCCACCAGTGGTATGGGGGGCACTGAAGCTTTCTTT	CATSGMGGTEAFF
13	once	-	TRBV12-3/TRBV12-4	TRBJ1-6	TGTGCCAGCAGTTCTCGGGGGGTTTCACCCCTCCACTTT	CASSSRGVSPLHF
15	many	TRBD1	TRBV11-2	TRBJ2-7	TGTGCCAGCAAAACCCAGGGACAGGGGGCCCACGAGCAGTACTTC	CASKTQGQGAHEQYF
13	many	-	TRBV18	TRBJ2-5	TGTGCCAGCTCACCGGGGGCCCAAGAGACCCAGTACTTC	CASSPGAQETQYF
16	many	TRBD1	TRBV29-1	TRBJ2-6	TGCAGCGTTGACGGGACAGAGGATTCTGGGGCCAACGTCCTGACTTTC	CSVDGTEDSGANVLTF
13	-	TRBD2	TRBV29-1	TRBJ2-7	TGCAGCGTCCGCCGCGGCGGGAGCTACGAGCAGTACTTC	CSVRRGGSYEQYF
12	many	-	TRBV30	TRBJ2-7	TGTGCCTGGAGTCAGGACAGCCACGAGCAGTACTTC	CAWSQDSHEQYF
15	many	TRBD1	TRBV11-2	TRBJ2-1	TGTGCCAGCAGCCAGCTCCGGGACAGGTACCATGAGCAGTTCTTC	CASSQLRDRYHEQFF
15	many	-	TRBV4-1	TRBJ2-3	TGCGCCAGTCTAGACTATGGCAGGTCGGGTGATACGCAGTATTTT	CASLDYGRSGDTQYF
13	many	-	TRBV4-1	TRBJ1-5	TGCGCCAGCAGCCAAGTTAGCAATCAGCCCCAGCATTTT	CASSQVSNQPQHF
15	many	TRBD1	TRBV29-1	TRBJ1-2	TGCAGCGTTGAAGATTTGGACAGGGGGCATCGTGGCTACACCTTC	CSVEDLDRGHRGYTF
12	few	-	TRBV7-9	TRBJ2-2	TGTGCCAGCAGCATGGACTGGTTTAAGTTGTTTTTT	CASSMDWFKLFF
16	many	-	TRBV6-5	TRBJ2-2	TGTGCCAGCAGTTACGACGGCTGGGGGAACACCGGGGAGCTGTTTTTT	CASSYDGWGNTGELFF
15	many	TRBD2	TRBV5-1	TRBJ2-7	TGCGCCAGCAGCCTGATCCCCGGGGGGTCGTACGAGCAGTACTTC	CASSLIPGGSYEQYF
11	many	TRBD1	TRBV29-1	TRBJ1-2	TGCAGCGCCGGACAGGGGGTCGGCTACACCTTC	CSAGQGVGYTF
16	many	-	TRBV18	TRBJ1-5	TGTGCCAGCTCACCGTCTCAGGGAAGGAGCAATCAGCCCCAGCATTTT	CASSPSQGRSNQPQHF
15	many	-	TRBV25-1	TRBJ2-7	TGTGCCAGCAGTGCCTCTCACGGGGTAGCCTACGAGCAGTACTTC	CASSASHGVAYEQYF
15	many	-	TRBV6-1	TRBJ1-5	TGTGCCAGCAGTGAGGGTATATTGCGCAATCAGCCCCAGCATTTT	CASSEGILRNQPQHF
15	many	-	TRBV19	TRBJ2-7	TGTGCCAGTAGTATAGGTAGCCCAGGGCCCTACGAGCAGTACTTC	CASSIGSPGPYEQYF
14	many	-	TRBV20-1	TRBJ1-1	TGCAGTGCTAAGATGGCAGGGCAATACACTGAAGCTTTCTTT	CSAKMAGQYTEAFF
11	few	-	TRBV11-3	TRBJ2-2	TGTGCCAGCAGTCGCACCGGGGAGCTGTTTTTT	CASSRTGELFF
17	-	-	TRBV7-9	TRBJ2-1	TGTGCCAGCAGCTCCCGGCCTAGGGAGGATAGGAGAAATGAGCAGTTCTTC	CASSSRPREDRRNEQFF
13	-	TRBD1	TRBV11-1	TRBJ1-1	TGTGCCAGCAGCCTAACAGGGGAGGCTGAAGCTTTCTTT	CASSLTGEAEAFF
12	many	TRBD1	TRBV30	TRBJ1-2	TGTGCCTGGAGGGGACAGAACTATGGCTACACCTTC	CAWRGQNYGYTF
14	many	-	TRBV18	TRBJ1-1	TGTGCCAGCTCACCAGAGGGGTTGAACACTGAAGCTTTCTTT	CASSPEGLNTEAFF
12	many	-	TRBV6-6	TRBJ2-3	TGTGCCAGCAATGACGGGGCAGATACGCAGTATTTT	CASNDGADTQYF
15	many	-	TRBV7-3	TRBJ2-3	TGTGCCAGCAGCTTGGGACCACCCAGCACAGATACGCAGTATTTT	CASSLGPPSTDTQYF
14	many	TRBD1	TRBV19	TRBJ2-7	TGTGCCAGTAGTCAGGGACAGGGGACGTACGAGCAGTACTTC	CASSQGQGTYEQYF
13	many	TRBD2	TRBV7-3	TRBJ2-3	TGTGCCAGCAGCGGAACTAGCGGAGATACGCAGTATTTT	CASSGTSGDTQYF
17	-	TRBD1	TRBV2	TRBJ2-7	TGTGCCAGCAGTGACTGGCGGAGACAGGGGTTGTCCTACGAGCAGTACTTC	CASSDWRRQGLSYEQYF
15	many	TRBD1	TRBV29-1	TRBJ1-1	TGCAGCGTCGACATATGGGACAGTACGAACACTGAAGCTTTCTTT	CSVDIWDSTNTEAFF
14	many	-	TRBV6-1	TRBJ1-5	TGTGCCAGCAGTACTACAGGGAACAATCAGCCCCAGCATTTT	CASSTTGNNQPQHF
13	many	-	TRBV20-1	TRBJ2-3	TGCAGTGTTTACTACCTCCCGACAGATACGCAGTATTTT	CSVYYLPTDTQYF
11	many	-	TRBV12-3/TRBV12-4	TRBJ2-1	TGTGCCAGCAGTACGCGGAATGAGCAGTTCTTC	CASSTRNEQFF
16	many	TRBD1	TRBV7-3	TRBJ2-1	TGTGCCAGCAGCCCGCGATGGGACAGCCCATACAATGAGCAGTTCTTC	CASSPRWDSPYNEQFF
15	many	TRBD2	TRBV20-1	TRBJ2-3	TGCAGTGCCCCCCCGCCAGCGGGGGGCACAGATACGCAGTATTTT	CSAPPPAGGTDTQYF
8	many	-	TRBV10-3	TRBJ1-1	TGTGCCATCAGGGCCGCTTTCTTT	CAIRAAFF
13	few	TRBD1	TRBV5-6	TRBJ1-1	TGTGCCAGCAGCCGGGGACAGACCTTTGAAGCTTTCTTT	CASSRGQTFEAFF
13	few	-	TRBV27	TRBJ2-7	TGTGCCAGCAGTGAGGCGGGAAGAGGGGAGCAGTACTTC	CASSEAGRGEQYF
15	many	-	TRBV5-1	TRBJ1-6	TGCGCCAGCAGCTTGGCCCAGGGTAATAATTCACCCCTCCACTTT	CASSLAQGNNSPLHF
18	few	TRBD2	TRBV5-1	TRBJ2-1	TGCGCCAGCAGCCCCCTAGCGGGGGGACATAGCTCCTACAATGAGCAGTTCTTC	CASSPLAGGHSSYNEQFF
18	many	TRBD1	TRBV7-3	TRBJ1-5	TGTGCCAGCAGCCCGCCGGGACAGGAGGGCCATAGCAATCAGCCCCAGCATTTT	CASSPPGQEGHSNQPQHF
13	many	-	TRBV6-5	TRBJ1-2	TGTGCCAGCAGACCGGTGGCGAAATATGGCTACACCTTC	CASRPVAKYGYTF
15	many	-	TRBV18	TRBJ2-2	TGTGCCAGCTCACCACCTGGGACGCTTTCCGGGGAGCTGTTTTTT	CASSPPGTLSGELFF
14	-	-	TRBV19	TRBJ2-2	TGTGCCAGTAGTATTGGGCAGGGCTCCGGGGAGCTGTTTTTT	CASSIGQGSGELFF
14	many	-	TRBV12-3/TRBV12-4	TRBJ2-7	TGTGCCAGCAACCCTTGGGGCACCTCCTACGAGCAGTACTTC	CASNPWGTSYEQYF
13	medium-sized	-	TRBV19	TRBJ2-3	TGTGCCAGTAGTATTGGCGGCACAGATACGCAGTATTTT	CASSIGGTDTQYF
15	many	TRBD2	TRBV9	TRBJ2-1	TGTGCCAGCAGCGTAGGGGGTCTAGCGGGAACTGAGCAGTTCTTC	CASSVGGLAGTEQFF
15	-	TRBD2	TRBV19	TRBJ2-3	TGTGCCAGTAAGGCGGGAGAGACTTCCACAGATACGCAGTATTTT	CASKAGETSTDTQYF
15	many	-	TRBV19	TRBJ2-1	TGTGCCAATACGGTTGCGGGAAACTCCTACAATGAGCAGTTCTTC	CANTVAGNSYNEQFF
14	many	TRBD2	TRBV7-2	TRBJ2-7	TGTGCCAGCAGCTTAGTAGCGGGGACGTACGAGCAGTACTTC	CASSLVAGTYEQYF
14	many	-	TRBV30	TRBJ2-2	TGTGCCTCTCCTGGCAGGGTTGTCACCGGGGAGCTGTTTTTT	CASPGRVVTGELFF
16	-	-	TRBV6-5	TRBJ1-4	TGTGCCAGCAGTTCAGGAAGTACCCAAACCGTTGAAAAACTGTTTTTT	CASSSGSTQTVEKLFF
16	-	-	TRBV12-3/TRBV12-4	TRBJ1-2	TGTGCCAGCAGTCCCGACCTGGCAGAGAAGTTGAAAGGCTACACCTTC	CASSPDLAEKLKGYTF